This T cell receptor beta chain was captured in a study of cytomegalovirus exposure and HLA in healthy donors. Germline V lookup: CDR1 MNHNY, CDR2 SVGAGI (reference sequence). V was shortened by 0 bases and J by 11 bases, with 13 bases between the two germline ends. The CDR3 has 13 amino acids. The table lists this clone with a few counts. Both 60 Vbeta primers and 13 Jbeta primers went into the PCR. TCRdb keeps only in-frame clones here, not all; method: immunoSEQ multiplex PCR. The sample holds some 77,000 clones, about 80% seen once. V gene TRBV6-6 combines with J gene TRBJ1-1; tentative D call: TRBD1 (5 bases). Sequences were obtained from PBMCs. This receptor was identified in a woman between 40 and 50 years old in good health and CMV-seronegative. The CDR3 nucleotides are TGTGCCAGCAGTTACTCACCGACAGATCGGGCTTTCTTT. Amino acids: CASSYSPTDRAFF.